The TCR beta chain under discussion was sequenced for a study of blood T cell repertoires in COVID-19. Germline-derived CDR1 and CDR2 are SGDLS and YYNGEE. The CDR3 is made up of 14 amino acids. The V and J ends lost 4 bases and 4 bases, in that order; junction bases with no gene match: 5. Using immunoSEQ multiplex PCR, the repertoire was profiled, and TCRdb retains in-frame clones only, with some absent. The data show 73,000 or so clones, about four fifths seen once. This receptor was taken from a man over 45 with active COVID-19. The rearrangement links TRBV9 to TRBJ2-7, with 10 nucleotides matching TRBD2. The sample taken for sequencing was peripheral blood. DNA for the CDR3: TGTGCCAGCAGCCCAGCGGGAGGGCCTTACGAGCAGTACTTC. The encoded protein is CASSPAGGPYEQYF.